The 5 T cell receptor beta chains reported below all come from one sample, sequenced in a study of PD-1 blockade in classical Hodgkin lymphoma (TCRdb year 2020). Receptor libraries were prepared by the immunoSEQ multiplex PCR assay. TCRdb carries this immuneACCESS record with in-frame sequences only. Its versions omit some clonotypes, under half of them owing to an unresolved V gene in the studies checked, with the rest unexplained. For this sample the table gives tens of thousands of clones, of which about 90% were detected only once. Of the sample, about 9% falls within the top ten clones. The label giving this sample's time point can be read as: cycle 1 day 1 (C1D1), immediately before nivolumab initiation. Every trial patient had relapsed after autologous stem cell transplantation, and cohorts A, B and C differed in prior brentuximab vedotin exposure. The sample in question was peripheral blood mononuclear cells (PBMCs), obtained at baseline. The receptors originated from a human donor with classical Hodgkin lymphoma.

The chain carries TRBV7-2 and TRBJ2-7, with 8 bases lining up with TRBD1. Germline trimming cut 7 bases from V and 3 bases from J; bases unmatched to any gene: 8. Germline V gene lookup returns CDR1 SGHTA and CDR2 FQGNSA. The CDR3 totals 14 residues. The CDR3 sequence: CASTRGGQGYEQYF. The CDR3 nucleotides are TGTGCCAGCACCCGAGGCGGACAGGGCTACGAGCAGTACTTC.

The J gene is TRBJ2-7, the V gene TRBV27; 9 bases match TRBD2. This CDR3 is 16 amino acids long. Germline V gene data show CDR1 as MNHEY and CDR2 as SMNVEV (reference sequence). The junction had 15 bases not matched to a gene; V was cut back by 6 bases and J by 6 bases. Written as DNA, the CDR3 is TGTGCCAGCAGGGGGGTAGCGGGAGAAGCTTTGGTCGAGCAGTACTTC. Amino acid sequence: CASRGVAGEALVEQYF.

In nucleotides, the CDR3 is TGTGCCAGCAGCAAGACAGGGGGCGCGGGGACCCAGTACTTC. It codes for CASSKTGGAGTQYF. The V gene is TRBV7-2, the J gene TRBJ2-5, with 10 bases identical to TRBD1. Germline loops: CDR1 SGHTA, CDR2 FQGNSA. This CDR3 comprises 14 residues. The V and J ends lost 5 bases and 7 bases, in that order; junction bases with no gene match: 7.

The chain has TRBV28 and TRBJ1-4, with D hard to call. The V gene lost 6 bases and the J gene lost 7 bases, with 9 bases spanning the gap. This CDR3 contains 12 residues. From germline, CDR1 is MDHEN and CDR2 SYDVKM. As DNA, the CDR3 is TGTGCCAGCAGGGAGACGGCTGAAAAACTGTTTTTT. As protein: CASRETAEKLFF.

The chain uses TRBV5-1 and TRBJ1-4, with no clear D. Trimming removed 3 bases from V and 0 bases from J, with 15 bases in between. This CDR3 contains 17 residues. Germline V CDR1 and CDR2: SGHRS, YFSETQ. CDR3 bases: TGCGCCAGCAGCTCCCTGGGAGGGCTGGCAACTAATGAAAAACTGTTTTTT. As protein: CASSSLGGLATNEKLFF.